The sequence of this T cell receptor (beta chain) was determined in a study of somatic mutations in cytotoxic T cells in rheumatoid arthritis. The study, taken as a whole, reports: It was in rheumatoid arthritis patients, but not in healthy controls, that CD8+ clonality increased with age. Of 50 to 75 patients, fewer than 10 had a largest CD8+ clone that exceeded 20% of CD8+ cells.

As regards this clone: Its antigen is not known.

Repertoires were generated with immunoSEQ multiplex PCR, while TCRdb's copy carries only in-frame clones and drops some. The table has under 1,500 clones, approximately 80% seen once. In germline, CDR1 is MNHEY, CDR2 SVGAGI. Germline trimming cut 11 bases from V and 3 bases from J; bases unmatched to any gene: 13. This CDR3 has 14 amino acids. Sequencing used CD8+ T cells sorted from blood. The V call is TRBV6-5, the J call TRBJ2-7, with 7 bases aligning to TRBD2. This receptor was taken from an adult with rheumatoid arthritis. The CDR3 loop is CAATAGGSSYEQYF. CDR3 in DNA: TGTGCCGCCACAGCCGGGGGGAGTAGCTACGAGCAGTACTTC.